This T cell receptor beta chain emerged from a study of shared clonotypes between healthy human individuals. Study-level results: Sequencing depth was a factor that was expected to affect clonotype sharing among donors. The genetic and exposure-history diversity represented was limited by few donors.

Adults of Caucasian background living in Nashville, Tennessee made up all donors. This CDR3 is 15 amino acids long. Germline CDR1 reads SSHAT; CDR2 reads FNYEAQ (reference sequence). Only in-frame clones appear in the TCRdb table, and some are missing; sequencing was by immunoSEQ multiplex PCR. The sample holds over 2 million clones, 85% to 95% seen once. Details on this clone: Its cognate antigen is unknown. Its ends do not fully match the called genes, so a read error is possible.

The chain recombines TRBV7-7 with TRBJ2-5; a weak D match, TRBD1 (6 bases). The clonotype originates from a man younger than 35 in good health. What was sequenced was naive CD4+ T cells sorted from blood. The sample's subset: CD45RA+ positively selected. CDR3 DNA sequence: TGTGCTAGCAGCTTAACAGGGTATTCGTATGAGACCCAGTACTTC. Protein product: CASSLTGYSYETQYF.